The T cell receptor (beta chain) under discussion was sequenced for a study of human T cells and chemical hapten exposure. Each CDR3 protein gets one entry after TCRdb re-called the RACE reads with MiXCR. The sample includes approximately 260,000 distinct CDR3 sequences, over 7.5% of them seen just once. This clonotype showed up many times. Trimming pared 2 bases from V and 4 bases from J, leaving 8 bases between. Germline V gene data show CDR1 as SGHTA and CDR2 as FQGNSA. The CDR3 sequence is 13 residues long. The time point denotes: pre-sensitization, week 0. The treatment here: therapeutic diphenylcyclopropenone sensitization with weekly scalp DPC.

V and J are TRBV7-2 and TRBJ1-2; a possible D gene is TRBD1 (5 bases). The sequencing here drew on whole blood, taken in connection with sensitization to the hapten diphenylcyclopropenone (DPC). The sequence came from a man between 18 and 29 years old with alopecia areata. Some clones in this sample may be carry-over from other donors' samples. The CDR3 is CASSLQGLYGYTF. The CDR3 bases are TGTGCCAGCAGCTTACAGGGACTCTATGGCTACACCTTC.